Each of the 23 T cell receptor beta chains below was sequenced from the same sample in a study of T cells in Graves' hyperthyroidism and ophthalmopathy (dated by TCRdb to the late 2010s). Preparation of the library involved multiplex PCR. The data were produced on an Illumina HiSeq 2000. TCR beta CDR3 regions were amplified from RNA transcripts. For the first round of RT-PCR on the TCR CDR3, the HTBI primer set was used together with the Qiagen OneStep RT-PCR kit. Through fastp at Q25 and MiXCR, TCRdb rebuilt clones from the public reads, retaining in-frame beta chains. Merged by CDR3 protein, the rows form single entries marked with the most common genes and DNA. The sample records approximately 430,000 distinct CDR3 sequences, around 14% of which are singletons. 12% to 15% of the sample is in the top ten clones. The sequenced sample was blood. These receptor sequences come from a woman in her late teens or twenties with Graves' hyperthyroidism.

There are a few counts of this clonotype. The chain is built from TRBV6-1 and TRBJ1-1, with D perhaps matching TRBD1 (5 bases). V was cut by 6 bases and J by 1 base, with 15 bases left in between. The CDR3 is 15 residues long. Germline V gene data show CDR1 as MNHNS and CDR2 as SASEGT. CDR3 amino acids: CASRRGQGSNTEAFF. The CDR3 DNA is TGTGCCAGCAGAAGAGGTCAGGGCTCGAACACTGAAGCTTTCTTT.

This clonotype was seen repeatedly, ten times or more. The rearrangement joins TRBV20-1 to TRBJ2-7, with 9 bases lining up with TRBD1. The CDR3 has 14 amino acids. Looked up from germline, CDR1 is DFQATT and CDR2 is SNEGSKA (reference sequence). The V gene end was trimmed by 3 bases and the J gene end by 3 bases; junction bases not matched to a gene: 6. DNA of the CDR3: TGCAGTGCTAGTGACAGGGGGAAGGTCTACGAGCAGTACTTC. This encodes CSASDRGKVYEQYF.

This clonotype has only a few counts. The rearrangement links TRBV28 to TRBJ2-7; D might be TRBD1 (5 bases). Germline loops: CDR1 MDHEN, CDR2 SYDVKM. CDR3 size: 15 residues. V lost 5 bases, J lost 3 bases, and 17 bases lay in between. Written as DNA, the CDR3 is TGTGCCAGCAGTAAAACTCAGGGCTCCAACTACGAGCAGTACTTC. Its translation: CASSKTQGSNYEQYF.

This clonotype came up many times. J is TRBJ2-1 and V is TRBV29-1; 7 nucleotides align to TRBD1. The germline V gene encodes CDR1 SQVTM and CDR2 ANQGSEA. The CDR3 spans 15 residues. V lost 2 bases to trimming and J lost 9 bases; unmatched junction nucleotides: 13. The CDR3, as DNA: TGCAGCGTTGAACGGGACAGAAGGATTCGCGGTGAGCAGTTCTTC. Its protein is CSVERDRRIRGEQFF.

This clonotype was seen at least ten times. The chain employs TRBV18 and TRBJ2-5; unclear D gene. The CDR3 sequence is 15 residues long. Trimming took off 5 bases at V and 4 bases at J, with 17 bases between the two ends. CDR1 is KGHSH, CDR2 LQKENI, per germline. CDR3 nucleotides: TGTGCCAGCTCAATGGACGAATTACAACGAGAGACCCAGTACTTC. This codes for CASSMDELQRETQYF. Full variable domain (outside the CDR3, taken from reference TRBV18 and TRBJ2-5): NAGVMQNPRHLVRRRGQEARLRCSPMKGHSHVYWYRQLPEEGLKFMVYLQKENIIDESGMPKERFSAEFPKEGPSILRIQQVVRGDSAAYFCASSMDELQRETQYFGPGTRLLVL.

This chain joins TRBV9 and TRBJ1-2, with a weak D call TRBD1 (5 bases). Trimming took off 4 bases at V and 6 bases at J, with 22 bases between the two ends. The CDR3 has 16 residues. Germline CDR1 and CDR2: SGDLS and YYNGEE. The CDR3 DNA is TGTGCCAGCAGCCTCAATTCCCCCGGGCAGGGTCATGGCTACACCTTC. Translating it yields CASSLNSPGQGHGYTF.

Ten or more counts support this clonotype. The genes are TRBV6-6 and TRBJ2-5; 7 nucleotides line up with TRBD1. V was pared by 0 bases and J by 5 bases, with 15 bases of the junction left unmatched. Per the germline V gene, CDR1 is MNHNY and CDR2 is SVGAGI (reference sequence). The CDR3 loop spans 18 amino acids. The CDR3 DNA is TGTGCCAGCAGTTACTCGAATATTCCGGGACAGTTCGCGGAGACCCAGTACTTC. Amino acids: CASSYSNIPGQFAETQYF.

This clonotype has ten or more counts. This sequence joins TRBV7-9 and TRBJ2-3, with 9 positions matching TRBD1. J lost 6 bases, V lost 5 bases, and 12 bases had no gene match. The CDR3 has 16 amino acids. Germline assignment: CDR1 SEHNR and CDR2 FQNEAQ (reference sequence). CDR3 region: CASSRLGTGSGDTQYF. CDR3 coding DNA: TGTGCCAGCAGCCGGCTCGGGACAGGGAGTGGTGATACGCAGTATTTT.

This clonotype was found many times. The chain employs TRBV5-5 and TRBJ2-7; weak D call: TRBD2 (6 bases). The V and J ends lost 3 bases and 2 bases respectively, with 15 bases between them. Per the germline V gene, CDR1 is SGHKS and CDR2 is YYEKEE (reference sequence). This CDR3 has 15 residues. The CDR3 DNA sequence: TGTGCCAGCAGCTGGGGGACTGTTCCCACCTACGAGCAGTACTTC. It specifies CASSWGTVPTYEQYF. The full variable domain, in which reference TRBV5-5 and TRBJ2-7 provide the parts outside the CDR3, is DAGVTQSPTHLIKTRGQQVTLRCSPISGHKSVSWYQQVLGQGPQFIFQYYEKEERGRGNFPDRFSARQFPNYSSELNVNALLLGDSALYLCASSWGTVPTYEQYFGPGTRLTVT.

CDR3 nucleotide sequence: TGTGCCAGCAGCTTAGAGGGTAGCGGGAGCAATGAGCAGTTCTTC. Translating it yields CASSLEGSGSNEQFF. This chain uses TRBV13 with TRBJ2-1; 9 nucleotides agree with TRBD2. V lost 1 base, J lost 6 bases, and 4 bases stayed unmatched. The CDR3 length is 15 residues. CDR1 is PRHDT, CDR2 FYEKMQ, per germline (reference sequence).

V and J are TRBV20-1 and TRBJ1-2; the D gene is possibly TRBD1 (6 bases). Germline V gene data show CDR1 as DFQATT and CDR2 as SNEGSKA (reference sequence). Trimming cost V 2 bases and J 0 bases, with 10 bases left between them. CDR3 length: 14 residues. DNA for the CDR3: TGCAGTGCTAGAATTCAGGGGACTAACTATGGCTACACCTTC. It yields the protein CSARIQGTNYGYTF.

This clonotype has a count of ten or more. For the CDR3, the DNA is TGCAGCGTCTCTTGGGGGGGAAATCAGCCCCAGCATTTT. This gives the protein CSVSWGGNQPQHF. The J gene is TRBJ1-5, the V gene TRBV29-1; tentatively, D is TRBD1 (5 bases). CDR3 length: 13 residues. V lost 6 bases, J lost 4 bases, and 13 bases lay in between. CDR1 is SQVTM, CDR2 ANQGSEA, per germline.

This clonotype was detected ten times or more. The chain links TRBV27 to TRBJ1-1; D unresolved. Germline V gene lookup returns CDR1 MNHEY and CDR2 SMNVEV (reference sequence). The V gene lost 3 bases and the J gene lost 0 bases, with 8 bases spanning the gap. The CDR3 is 14 amino acids. CDR3 amino acids: CASSFGRLNTEAFF. DNA for the CDR3: TGTGCCAGCAGTTTTGGACGGTTGAACACTGAAGCTTTCTTT.

In its sample, this clonotype was seen many times. The chain recombines TRBV6-1 with TRBJ2-7, with 7 bases lining up with TRBD1. This CDR3 region has 15 residues. V lost 5 bases and J lost 0; bases outside the gene matches: 7. Per the germline V gene, CDR1 is MNHNS and CDR2 is SASEGT. Here the CDR3 DNA reads TGTGCCAGCAGTTCGGGACAGCCAAGCTCCTACGAGCAGTACTTC. This gives the protein CASSSGQPSSYEQYF.

This clonotype occurred many times. The chain couples TRBV20-1 to TRBJ1-5, with D unresolved. The CDR3 has 13 residues. Trimming pared 1 base from V and 1 base from J, leaving 5 bases between. Germline-derived CDR1 and CDR2 are DFQATT and SNEGSKA (reference sequence). The CDR3: CSARVGSNQPQHF. In nucleotides, the CDR3 is TGCAGTGCTAGAGTTGGGAGCAATCAGCCCCAGCATTTT.

This clonotype came up a few times. The genes are TRBV19 and TRBJ2-1; D is unresolved. The V gene lost 11 bases and the J gene lost 4 bases, with 3 bases spanning the gap. The CDR3 extends over 9 amino acids. Germline V gene data show CDR1 as LNHDA and CDR2 as SQIVND (reference sequence). CDR3 amino acids: CAGYNEQFF. For the CDR3, the DNA is TGTGCCGGGTACAATGAGCAGTTCTTC.

This clonotype occurred many times. V and J are TRBV7-9 and TRBJ1-1; D gene unclear. The CDR3 runs to 13 residues. The germline gives CDR1 SEHNR, CDR2 FQNEAQ (reference sequence). V dropped 5 bases and J dropped 1 base, with 8 bases sitting between them. The DNA of the CDR3 is TGTGCCAGCAGCGTTACAACGAACACTGAAGCTTTCTTT. Translation gives CASSVTTNTEAFF. The full variable domain, with the rest looked up from reference TRBV7-9 and TRBJ1-1, is DTGVSQNPRHKITKRGQNVTFRCDPISEHNRLYWYRQTLGQGPEFLTYFQNEAQLEKSRLLSDRFSAERPKGSFSTLEIQRTEQGDSAMYLCASSVTTNTEAFFGQGTRLTVV.

This clonotype showed up just a few times. The chain uses TRBV13 and TRBJ1-2; 9 bases line up with TRBD1. The CDR3 runs 17 residues. The V segment lost 2 bases and the J segment 6 bases; nucleotides outside the gene matches: 13. Looked up from germline, CDR1 is PRHDT and CDR2 is FYEKMQ (reference sequence). CDR3 residues: CASSLQRLGQGIHGYTF. The CDR3 bases are TGTGCCAGCAGCTTACAGCGGCTTGGACAGGGGATCCATGGCTACACCTTC. Based on the CDR3 plus reference TRBV13 and TRBJ1-2, the full variable domain is AAGVIQSPRHLIKEKRETATLKCYPIPRHDTVYWYQQGPGQDPQFLISFYEKMQSDKGSIPDRFSAQQFSDYHSELNMSSLELGDSALYFCASSLQRLGQGIHGYTFGSGTRLTVV.

This clonotype was observed a handful of times. The rearrangement uses TRBV12-3 or TRBV12-4 and TRBJ2-1; D call uncertain. The CDR3 loop spans 15 amino acids. Trimming took 3 bases from V and 9 from J, leaving 18 bases between them. The CDR3 spells CASSFSLSSGSEQFF. CDR3 nucleotide sequence: TGTGCCAGCAGTTTTTCCTTGTCGAGTGGCTCTGAGCAGTTCTTC.

This clonotype was detected ten times or more. The chain is built from TRBV20-1 and TRBJ2-7, with 13 bases identical to TRBD2. The J segment lost 7 bases and the V segment lost 0 bases, leaving 6 bases of the junction unmatched. The CDR3 extends over 15 amino acids. In germline, CDR1 is DFQATT, CDR2 SNEGSKA (reference sequence). Written as DNA, the CDR3 is TGCAGTGCTAGAGATCGGACTAGCGGGAGTTTAGAGCAGTACTTC. Translation gives CSARDRTSGSLEQYF.

With regard to this clonotype: A much larger clone sits a single nucleotide away, making a read error possible. This sequence joins TRBV6-1 and TRBJ2-7, with TRBD2 matching over 12 bases. In germline, CDR1 is MNHNS, CDR2 SASEGT. J lost 7 bases, V lost 6 bases, and 13 bases had no gene match. CDR3 length: 16 amino acids. The CDR3 region is CASRARTSGNRNEQYF. The CDR3 DNA follows: TGTGCCAGCAGGGCTAGGACTAGCGGGAATCGTAATGAGCAGTACTTC.

In this sample, this clonotype turned up many times. This sequence joins TRBV7-9 and TRBJ2-5; D is uncertain. Germline assignment: CDR1 SEHNR and CDR2 FQNEAQ (reference sequence). CDR3 size: 13 residues. Trimming stripped 2 bases from V and 5 bases from J, with 9 bases between. The CDR3 region is CASSLLGSETQYF. The CDR3 nucleotides are TGTGCCAGCAGCTTATTAGGGTCTGAGACCCAGTACTTC.

The V gene is TRBV5-1, the J gene TRBJ2-5; no firm D call. With 4 bases removed from V and 6 bases from J, the gap between germline ends came to 7 bases. Germline CDR1 and CDR2: SGHRS and YFSETQ. This CDR3 has 11 residues. The CDR3 here is CASSVGQTQYF. The CDR3 DNA reads TGCGCCAGCAGCGTTGGTCAGACCCAGTACTTC.